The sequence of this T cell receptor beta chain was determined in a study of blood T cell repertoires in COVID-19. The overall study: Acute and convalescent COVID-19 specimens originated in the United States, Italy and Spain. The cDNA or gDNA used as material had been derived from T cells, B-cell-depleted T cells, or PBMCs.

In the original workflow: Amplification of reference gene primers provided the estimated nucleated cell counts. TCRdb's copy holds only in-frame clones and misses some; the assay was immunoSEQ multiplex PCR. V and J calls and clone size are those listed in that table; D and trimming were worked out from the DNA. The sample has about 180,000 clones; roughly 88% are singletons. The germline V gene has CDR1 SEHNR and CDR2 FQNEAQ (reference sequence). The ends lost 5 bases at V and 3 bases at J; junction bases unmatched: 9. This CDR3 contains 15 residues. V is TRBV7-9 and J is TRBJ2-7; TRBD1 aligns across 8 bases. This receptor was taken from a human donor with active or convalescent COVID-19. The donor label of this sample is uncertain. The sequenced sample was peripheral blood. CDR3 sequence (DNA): TGTGCCAGCAGCCTCGGACAGGGTTTAAACTACGAGCAGTACTTC. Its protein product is CASSLGQGLNYEQYF.